This T cell receptor (beta chain) was recovered during a study of T cells in Graves' hyperthyroidism and ophthalmopathy. Amplification of TCR beta CDR3 regions used RNA as the template. The study used the HTBI primer set for a first-round RT-PCR of the TCR CDR3. A single record per CDR3 protein comes from TCRdb applying MiXCR to the multiplex PCR reads. Among around 360,000 distinct CDR3 sequences listed, 13% to 15% were seen once. This clonotype was seen repeatedly, ten times or more. From germline, CDR1 is ENHRY and CDR2 SYGVKD. Deletions cut 10 bases from V and 1 base from J, with 19 bases between. CDR3 length equals 15 residues.

Sequencing input: blood. The receptor was derived from a woman aged 55-69 years with Graves' ophthalmopathy. V gene TRBV10-3 combines with J gene TRBJ1-2, with D hard to call. The CDR3 DNA reads TGTGCCACCGAAGCAGCGCGAGCGATTAACTATGGCTACACCTTC. This translates into CATEAARAINYGYTF.